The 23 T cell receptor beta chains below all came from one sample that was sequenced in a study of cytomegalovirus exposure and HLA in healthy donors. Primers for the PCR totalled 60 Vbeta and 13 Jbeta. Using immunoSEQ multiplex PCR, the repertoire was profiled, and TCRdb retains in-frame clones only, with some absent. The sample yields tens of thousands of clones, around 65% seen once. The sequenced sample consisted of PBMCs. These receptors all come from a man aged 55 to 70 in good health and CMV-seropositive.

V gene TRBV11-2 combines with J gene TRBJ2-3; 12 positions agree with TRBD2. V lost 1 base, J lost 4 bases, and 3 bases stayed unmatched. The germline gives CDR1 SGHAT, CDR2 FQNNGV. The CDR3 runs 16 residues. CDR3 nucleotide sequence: TGTGCCAGCAGCTTAGGGCTAGCGGGGGGGGCAGATACGCAGTATTTT. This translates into CASSLGLAGGADTQYF. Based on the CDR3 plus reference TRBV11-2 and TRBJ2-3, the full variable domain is EAGVAQSPRYKIIEKRQSVAFWCNPISGHATLYWYQQILGQGPKLLIQFQNNGVVDDSQLPKDRFSAERLKGVDSTLKIQPAKLEDSAVYLCASSLGLAGGADTQYFGPGTRLTVL.

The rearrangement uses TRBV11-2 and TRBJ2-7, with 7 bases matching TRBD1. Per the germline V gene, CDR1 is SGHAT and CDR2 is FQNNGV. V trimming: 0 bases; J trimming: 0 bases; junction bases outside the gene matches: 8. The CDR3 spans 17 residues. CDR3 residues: CASSLDPGQIYSYEQYF. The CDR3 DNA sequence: TGTGCCAGCAGCTTAGATCCGGGACAGATATACTCCTACGAGCAGTACTTC.

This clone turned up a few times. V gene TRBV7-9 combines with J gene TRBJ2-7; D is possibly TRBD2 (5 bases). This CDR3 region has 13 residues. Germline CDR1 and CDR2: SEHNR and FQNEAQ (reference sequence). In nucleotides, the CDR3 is TGTTCCCTTGATAGGGCGGGCTCCTACGAGCAGTACTTC. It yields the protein CSLDRAGSYEQYF.

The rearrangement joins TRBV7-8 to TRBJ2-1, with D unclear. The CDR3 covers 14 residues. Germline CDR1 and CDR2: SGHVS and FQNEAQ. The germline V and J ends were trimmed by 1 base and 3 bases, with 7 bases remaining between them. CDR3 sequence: CASSLGSYYNEQFF. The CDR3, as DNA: TGTGCCAGCAGCTTAGGGTCCTACTACAATGAGCAGTTCTTC.

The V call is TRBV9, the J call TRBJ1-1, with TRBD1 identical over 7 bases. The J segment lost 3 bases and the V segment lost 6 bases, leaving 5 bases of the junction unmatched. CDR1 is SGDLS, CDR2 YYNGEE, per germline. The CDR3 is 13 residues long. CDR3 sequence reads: CASNDGQDTEAFF. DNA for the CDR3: TGTGCCAGCAACGACGGACAGGACACTGAAGCTTTCTTT.

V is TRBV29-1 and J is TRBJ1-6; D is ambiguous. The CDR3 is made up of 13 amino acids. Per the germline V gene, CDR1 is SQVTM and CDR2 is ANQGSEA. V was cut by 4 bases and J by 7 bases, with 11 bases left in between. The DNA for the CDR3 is TGCAGCGTTGCAGTGGCGGGGAATTCACCCCTCCACTTT. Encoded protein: CSVAVAGNSPLHF.

Here the CDR3 DNA reads TGTGCCAGTAAGGCTAGCGGGGGGGCAGATACGCAGTATTTT. This encodes CASKASGGADTQYF. The rearrangement links TRBV19 to TRBJ2-3; TRBD2 agrees at 12 bases. Germline trimming cut 7 bases from V and 4 bases from J; bases unmatched to any gene: 3. Germline lookup yields CDR1 LNHDA and CDR2 SQIVND (reference sequence). There are 14 residues in the CDR3.

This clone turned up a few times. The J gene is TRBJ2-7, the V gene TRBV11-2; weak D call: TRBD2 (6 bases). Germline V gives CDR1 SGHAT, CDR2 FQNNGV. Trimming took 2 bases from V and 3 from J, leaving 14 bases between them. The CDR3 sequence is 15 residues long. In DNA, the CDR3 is TGTGCCAGCAGCTTACTGGACGGGAGTCTCTACGAGCAGTACTTC. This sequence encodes CASSLLDGSLYEQYF.

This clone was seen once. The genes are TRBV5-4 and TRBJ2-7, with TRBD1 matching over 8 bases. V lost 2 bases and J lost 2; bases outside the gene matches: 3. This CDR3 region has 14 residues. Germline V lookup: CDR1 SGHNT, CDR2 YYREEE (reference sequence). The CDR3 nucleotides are TGTGCCAGCAGCTTCAGGGGGCAGACCTACGAGCAGTACTTC. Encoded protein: CASSFRGQTYEQYF.

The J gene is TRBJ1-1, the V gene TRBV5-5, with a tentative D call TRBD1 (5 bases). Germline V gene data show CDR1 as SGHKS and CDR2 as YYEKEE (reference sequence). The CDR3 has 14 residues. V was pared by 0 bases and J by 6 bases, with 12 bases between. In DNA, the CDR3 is TGTGCCAGCAGCTTGGCCGCGGGGGGGGCTGAAGCTTTCTTT. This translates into CASSLAAGGAEAFF.

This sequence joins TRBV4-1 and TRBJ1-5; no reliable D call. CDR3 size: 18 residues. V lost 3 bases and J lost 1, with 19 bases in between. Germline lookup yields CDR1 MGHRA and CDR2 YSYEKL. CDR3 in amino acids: CASSQASELTLSNQPQHF. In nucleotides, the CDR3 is TGCGCCAGCAGCCAGGCGTCGGAACTGACTCTGAGCAATCAGCCCCAGCATTTT.

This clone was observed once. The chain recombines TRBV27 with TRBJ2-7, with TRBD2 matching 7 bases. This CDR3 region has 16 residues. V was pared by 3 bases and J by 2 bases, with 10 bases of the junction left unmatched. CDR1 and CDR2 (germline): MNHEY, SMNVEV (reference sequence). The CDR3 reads CASSLGSGGGTYEQYF. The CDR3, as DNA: TGTGCCAGCAGTTTGGGTTCGGGAGGAGGAACCTACGAGCAGTACTTC.

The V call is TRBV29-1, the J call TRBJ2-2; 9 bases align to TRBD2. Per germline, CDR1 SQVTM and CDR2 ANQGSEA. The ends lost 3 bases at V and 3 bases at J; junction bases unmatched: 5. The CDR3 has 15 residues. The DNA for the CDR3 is TGCAGCGTTGATAGCGGGGGCCCATACACCGGGGAGCTGTTTTTT. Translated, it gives CSVDSGGPYTGELFF.

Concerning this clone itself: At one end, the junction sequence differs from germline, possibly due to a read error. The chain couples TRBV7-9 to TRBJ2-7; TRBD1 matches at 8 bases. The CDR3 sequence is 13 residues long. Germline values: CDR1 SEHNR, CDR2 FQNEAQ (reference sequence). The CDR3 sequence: CSSSLGQGLEQYF. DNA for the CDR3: TGTTCCAGCAGCTTAGGACAGGGTTTGGAGCAGTACTTC.

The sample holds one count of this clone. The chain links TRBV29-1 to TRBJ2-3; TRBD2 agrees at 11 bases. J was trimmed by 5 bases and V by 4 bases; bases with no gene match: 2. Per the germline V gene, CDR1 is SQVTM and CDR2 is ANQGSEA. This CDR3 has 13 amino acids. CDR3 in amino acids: CSVVSGGGDTQYF. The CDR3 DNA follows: TGCAGCGTTGTTAGCGGGGGGGGAGATACGCAGTATTTT.

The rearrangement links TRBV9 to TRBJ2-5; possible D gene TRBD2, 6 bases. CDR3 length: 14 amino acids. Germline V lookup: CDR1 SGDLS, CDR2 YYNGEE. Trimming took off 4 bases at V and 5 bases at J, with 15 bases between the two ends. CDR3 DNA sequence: TGTGCCAGCAGCCCCGGAGGAGGGTGGGAGACCCAGTACTTC. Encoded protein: CASSPGGGWETQYF.

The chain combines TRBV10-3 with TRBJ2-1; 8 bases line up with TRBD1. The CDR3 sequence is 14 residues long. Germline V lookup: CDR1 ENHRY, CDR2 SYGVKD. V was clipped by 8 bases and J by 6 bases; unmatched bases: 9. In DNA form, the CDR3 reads TGTGCCATCGAGAAGACAGGGGTAGTCAATGAGCAGTTCTTC. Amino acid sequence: CAIEKTGVVNEQFF.

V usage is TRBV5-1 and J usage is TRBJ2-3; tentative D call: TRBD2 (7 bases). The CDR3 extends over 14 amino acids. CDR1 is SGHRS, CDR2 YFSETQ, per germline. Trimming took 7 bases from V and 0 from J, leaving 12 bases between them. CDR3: CASHGGASTDTQYF. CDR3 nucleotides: TGCGCCAGCCATGGGGGGGCTAGCACAGATACGCAGTATTTT.

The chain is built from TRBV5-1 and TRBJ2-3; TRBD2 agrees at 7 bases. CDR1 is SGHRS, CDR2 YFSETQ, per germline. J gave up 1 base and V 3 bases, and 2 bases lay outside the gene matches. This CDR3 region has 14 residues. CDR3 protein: CASSYLAGTDTQYF. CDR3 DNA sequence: TGCGCCAGCAGCTATCTAGCGGGCACAGATACGCAGTATTTT.

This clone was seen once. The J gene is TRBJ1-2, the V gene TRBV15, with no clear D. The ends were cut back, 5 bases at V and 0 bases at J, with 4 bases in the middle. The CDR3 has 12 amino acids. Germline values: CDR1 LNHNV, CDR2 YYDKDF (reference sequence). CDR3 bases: TGTGCCACCAGCTCCGCTAACTATGGCTACACCTTC. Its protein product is CATSSANYGYTF.

The CDR3 reads CASSYGTGEEQYF. CDR3 nucleotide sequence: TGTGCCAGCAGTTATGGGACAGGGGAGGAGCAGTACTTC. The chain uses TRBV6-5 and TRBJ2-7; 10 bases match TRBD1. J lost 7 bases, V lost 3 bases, and 3 bases had no gene match. The CDR3 runs to 13 residues. Germline V CDR1 and CDR2: MNHEY, SVGAGI.

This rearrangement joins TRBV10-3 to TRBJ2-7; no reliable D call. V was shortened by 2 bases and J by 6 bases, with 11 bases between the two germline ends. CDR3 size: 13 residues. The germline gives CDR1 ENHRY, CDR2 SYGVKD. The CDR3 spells CAISEAGFGEQYF. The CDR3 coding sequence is TGTGCCATCAGTGAGGCCGGGTTCGGCGAGCAGTACTTC.

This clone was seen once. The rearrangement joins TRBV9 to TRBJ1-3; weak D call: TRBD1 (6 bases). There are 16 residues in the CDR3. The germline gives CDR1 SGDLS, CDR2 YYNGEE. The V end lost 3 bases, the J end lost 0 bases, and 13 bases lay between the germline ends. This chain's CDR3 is CASSGHRVTSGNTIYF. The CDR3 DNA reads TGTGCCAGCAGCGGACACAGGGTGACCTCTGGAAACACCATATATTTT.